The 3 T cell receptor beta chains below were found in one sample sequenced in a study of blood T cell repertoires in COVID-19 (dated by TCRdb to between 2020 and 2021). The library was obtained by the immunoSEQ multiplex PCR assay. This immuneACCESS table, as held by TCRdb, lists in-frame sequences with V and J called but not all clones. Of the missing ones, under half trace to an unresolved V gene in checked studies; the others have no known cause. In all, the sample holds roughly 110,000 clones, and more than 70% of those were seen once. In total, the top ten clones hold nearly 5% of the sample. The specimen sequenced was peripheral blood. The receptors come from a middle-aged man with active or convalescent COVID-19.

The chain couples TRBV2 to TRBJ2-5; 7 nucleotides agree with TRBD1. CDR1 and CDR2 from the germline V gene are SNHLY and FYNNEI. V shed 5 bases and J 6 bases; nucleotides not matched to a gene: 9. This CDR3 is built from 14 residues. The CDR3 DNA reads TGTGCCAGCAGTTCCTCGACAGGGACGAAGACCCAGTACTTC. Translating gives CASSSSTGTKTQYF.

The sample holds a few counts of this clone. The CDR3 sequence is CASRTGTGLGKAAFF. The CDR3 region has the DNA TGTGCCAGCAGAACCGGGACAGGGTTGGGAAAGGCAGCTTTCTTT. J is TRBJ1-1 and V is TRBV11-2; 9 positions match TRBD1. Germline assignment: CDR1 SGHAT and CDR2 FQNNGV. V was pared by 6 bases and J by 10 bases, with 15 bases of the junction left unmatched. This CDR3 is built from 15 residues.

V is TRBV9 and J is TRBJ2-1; D is perhaps TRBD2 (5 bases). With 4 bases removed from V and 9 bases from J, the gap between germline ends came to 14 bases. Germline V gene sequence: CDR1 SGDLS, CDR2 YYNGEE. There are 13 residues in the CDR3. The CDR3, as DNA: TGTGCCAGCAGCCCCCAGGAGGCTGGTGAGCAGTTCTTC. Residues: CASSPQEAGEQFF.